The 28 T cell receptor beta chains below all came from one sample that was sequenced in a study of T-cell reconstitution after alpha-beta-depleted transplantation in children. For TCRbeta, the library was prepared with unique molecular identifiers. TCRdb recomputed calls from the PCR reads with MiXCR, one row per CDR3 protein. Altogether fewer than 350,000 distinct CDR3 sequences are present, approximately 10% being singletons, with the ten largest covering about a quarter. Here the sequenced sample was peripheral blood, taken 180 days after TCRalphabeta/CD19-depleted stem cell transplant. The receptors were gathered from a male patient under 10 years old who had a stem cell transplant for chronic granulomatous disease, so the T cells may come from the graft donor.

This chain uses TRBV19 with TRBJ2-1; either TRBD1 or TRBD2 may fit D (5 bases each). This CDR3 is 13 amino acids long. V gave up 0 bases and J gave up 9 bases, with 9 bases separating them. Germline CDR1 is LNHDA and CDR2 is SQIVND (reference sequence). The CDR3 nucleotides are TGTGCCAGTAGTATAGATGGGGCGGGTGAGCAGTTCTTC. Translation: CASSIDGAGEQFF.

This clonotype was observed many times. The rearrangement links TRBV12-3 or TRBV12-4 to TRBJ2-3, with TRBD1 matching over 7 bases. CDR3 size: 16 residues. V gave up 6 bases and J gave up 2 bases; unmatched junction bases: 11. The CDR3 DNA sequence: TGTGCCAGCAGGTCGCAAGGACAGGTGATCACAGATACGCAGTATTTT. Amino acids: CASRSQGQVITDTQYF.

Many counts were recorded for this clonotype. This sequence joins TRBV20-1 and TRBJ2-7, with D hard to call. V was cut by 6 bases and J by 2 bases, with 11 bases left in between. Germline CDR1 and CDR2: DFQATT and SNEGSKA (reference sequence). The CDR3 is made up of 12 amino acids. The CDR3 protein is CSARPGPYEQYF. The DNA for the CDR3 is TGCAGTGCCCGCCCCGGGCCCTACGAGCAGTACTTC.

This clonotype was found many times. The gene calls are TRBV28 and TRBJ1-4; D unclear. The CDR3 spans 16 residues. V was trimmed by 6 bases and J by 5 bases, leaving 19 bases between them. Germline V gene lookup returns CDR1 MDHEN and CDR2 SYDVKM. CDR3 residues: CASSRTPGKVNEKLFF. CDR3 coding DNA: TGTGCCAGCAGCCGGACTCCGGGCAAAGTGAATGAAAAACTGTTTTTT.

Ten or more counts support this clonotype. The V gene is TRBV5-6, the J gene TRBJ2-7, with D perhaps given as TRBD1 or TRBD2 (6 bases each). The ends were cut back, 3 bases at V and 4 bases at J, with 17 bases in the middle. The germline V gene encodes CDR1 SGHDT and CDR2 YYEEEE. This CDR3 contains 15 residues. The chain's CDR3 is CASSWGAGEVYEQYF. The CDR3 DNA reads as TGTGCCAGCAGCTGGGGGGCAGGGGAGGTTTACGAGCAGTACTTC.

This clonotype was recorded at least ten times. The V call is TRBV29-1, the J call TRBJ2-5, with 14 bases that match TRBD2. CDR1 is SQVTM and CDR2 is ANQGSEA in the germline V gene. The CDR3 runs 14 residues. The J segment lost 10 bases and the V segment lost 4 bases, leaving 8 bases of the junction unmatched. The CDR3 sequence: CSVGTGTSGRNQYF. CDR3 in DNA: TGCAGCGTTGGAACCGGGACTAGCGGGAGAAACCAGTACTTC.

This clonotype was seen at least ten times. This chain uses TRBV20-1 with TRBJ2-3; 7 bases fit TRBD2. There are 15 residues in the CDR3. The V gene end was trimmed by 2 bases and the J gene end by 3 bases; junction bases not matched to a gene: 8. Germline CDR1 reads DFQATT; CDR2 reads SNEGSKA (reference sequence). This CDR3 reads CSARSGEGATDTQYF. The CDR3 DNA follows: TGCAGTGCTAGATCTGGGGAGGGAGCAACAGATACGCAGTATTTT.

V gene TRBV6-2 or TRBV6-3 combines with J gene TRBJ2-5; TRBD1 is a possible D gene (6 bases). Trimming left V 0 bases short and J 1 base short, with 12 bases between. In germline, CDR1 is MNHEY, CDR2 SVGEGT. CDR3 size: 16 residues. The CDR3 region has the DNA TGTGCCAGCAGTTACTCGTATCAGGGGCCCCAAGAGACCCAGTACTTC. Its translation is CASSYSYQGPQETQYF.

This clonotype appeared a few times. The chain has TRBV28 and TRBJ2-1, with 7 bases matching TRBD2. CDR1 and CDR2 from the germline V gene are MDHEN and SYDVKM. The CDR3 is 15 amino acids. V was clipped by 3 bases and J by 6 bases; unmatched bases: 8. The CDR3 spells CASSFGSGPPNEQFF. The CDR3 DNA is TGTGCCAGCAGTTTTGGTAGCGGGCCTCCCAATGAGCAGTTCTTC.

The chain has TRBV27 and TRBJ2-7; 12 bases map to TRBD2. Germline V gives CDR1 MNHEY, CDR2 SMNVEV (reference sequence). The CDR3 totals 15 residues. V dropped 5 bases and J dropped 6; count of bases not matched to a gene: 8. The CDR3, as DNA: TGTGCCAGCAGTGAGCCGGCTAGCGGGAGGGGCGAGCAGTACTTC. Protein product: CASSEPASGRGEQYF.

In its sample, this clonotype was seen many times. The chain has TRBV20-1 and TRBJ2-3, with D possibly TRBD2 on 6 matching bases. The CDR3 totals 14 residues. Per the germline V gene, CDR1 is DFQATT and CDR2 is SNEGSKA (reference sequence). Deletions cut 6 bases from V and 5 bases from J, with 18 bases between. CDR3 residues: CSAARDLNRDTQYF. The CDR3 DNA sequence: TGCAGTGCCGCCAGGGACTTAAACAGAGATACGCAGTATTTT.

This clonotype has at least ten counts. The V and J genes are TRBV5-6 and TRBJ1-2; D is unresolved. Germline loops: CDR1 SGHDT, CDR2 YYEEEE. Trimming shortened V by 1 base and J by 0 bases, and 7 bases separated the two germline ends. This CDR3 region has 14 residues. The CDR3 is CASSLPVSNYGYTF. In DNA form, the CDR3 reads TGTGCCAGCAGCTTGCCGGTATCTAACTATGGCTACACCTTC.

This clonotype was observed many times. The V and J genes are TRBV7-2 and TRBJ2-1, with TRBD2 matching over 8 bases. The trim removed 6 bases at V and 7 bases at J, leaving 11 bases unmatched. CDR1 is SGHTA and CDR2 is FQGNSA in the germline V gene. CDR3 length equals 15 residues. CDR3 sequence reads: CASRPQAGVVNEQFF. CDR3 DNA: TGTGCCAGCAGACCCCAAGCGGGAGTGGTTAATGAGCAGTTCTTC.

This clonotype showed up many times. The chain is built from TRBV6-5 and TRBJ1-6, with D unresolved. This CDR3 contains 16 residues. V was cut by 1 base and J by 3 bases, with 10 bases left in between. The V gene's germline CDR1 is MNHEY and CDR2 SVGAGI. The CDR3 loop reads CASSYLDRVYNSPLHF. The CDR3 DNA is TGTGCCAGCAGTTACTTGGACCGAGTCTATAATTCACCCCTCCACTTT.

The table lists this clonotype with many counts. This chain's CDR3 is CASTRGPNTEAFF. The CDR3 nucleotides are TGTGCCAGCACCCGAGGACCGAACACTGAAGCTTTCTTT. The rearrangement links TRBV12-3 or TRBV12-4 to TRBJ1-1; D gene unclear. The CDR3 has 13 residues. V dropped 7 bases and J dropped 1 base, with 10 bases sitting between them.

This clonotype was picked up many times. The rearrangement uses TRBV20-1 and TRBJ2-5, with 7 bases fitting TRBD1. After removal of 1 base from V and 4 bases from J, the junction contained 3 bases not matched to a gene. The CDR3 has 13 residues. Germline CDR1 and CDR2: DFQATT and SNEGSKA (reference sequence). The CDR3 nucleotides read TGCAGTGCTAGAGCTGACAGGGTAGAGACCCAGTACTTC. This codes for CSARADRVETQYF.

This clonotype has ten or more counts. The gene calls are TRBV24-1 and TRBJ2-4, with D possibly TRBD2 on 6 matching bases. Trimming left V 4 bases short and J 7 bases short, with 16 bases between. Germline V gene sequence: CDR1 KGHDR, CDR2 SFDVKD. This CDR3 is built from 15 residues. CDR3 DNA: TGTGCCACCAGTGAGGGGGGACGGGATAGGAACATTCAGTACTTC. Translating it yields CATSEGGRDRNIQYF.

This clonotype has a count of ten or more. CDR3 DNA: TGTGCCAGCAGCAAAAAGGCAGCCTTGGGGGAAAAACTGTTTTTT. This codes for CASSKKAALGEKLFF. J is TRBJ1-4 and V is TRBV21-1. TRBV21-1 constitutes a pseudogene. CDR3 size: 15 residues.

This clonotype was observed many times. The CDR3 is CASSFLGTAEQFF. CDR3 nucleotide sequence: TGCGCCAGCAGCTTCCTAGGGACAGCTGAGCAGTTCTTC. This chain links TRBV5-1 with TRBJ2-1; 7 positions match TRBD1. The CDR3 consists of 13 residues. Looked up from germline, CDR1 is SGHRS and CDR2 is YFSETQ. The junction had 5 bases not matched to a gene; V was cut back by 2 bases and J by 9 bases.

This clonotype was observed many times. The V and J genes are TRBV5-1 and TRBJ2-2, with D unclear. With 5 bases removed from V and 1 base from J, the gap between germline ends came to 6 bases. Germline V lookup: CDR1 SGHRS, CDR2 YFSETQ. CDR3 length: 13 amino acids. The CDR3 DNA follows: TGCGCCAGCAGTCCAGGGAACACCGGGGAGCTGTTTTTT. Its protein product is CASSPGNTGELFF. Drawing the rest from reference TRBV5-1 and TRBJ2-2, the complete variable domain is KAGVTQTPRYLIKTRGQQVTLSCSPISGHRSVSWYQQTPGQGLQFLFEYFSETQRNKGNFPGRFSGRQFSNSRSEMNVSTLELGDSALYLCASSPGNTGELFFGEGSRLTVL.

This clonotype has at least ten counts. The chain has TRBV18 and TRBJ1-5; D is unresolved. The V end lost 3 bases, the J end lost 3 bases, and 9 bases lay between the germline ends. The germline V gene has CDR1 KGHSH and CDR2 LQKENI. The CDR3 contains 14 residues. The CDR3 reads CASSPTGLNQPQHF. CDR3 coding DNA: TGTGCCAGCTCACCCACCGGGCTCAATCAGCCCCAGCATTTT. Filled out from reference TRBV18 and TRBJ1-5, the complete variable domain reads NAGVMQNPRHLVRRRGQEARLRCSPMKGHSHVYWYRQLPEEGLKFMVYLQKENIIDESGMPKERFSAEFPKEGPSILRIQQVVRGDSAAYFCASSPTGLNQPQHFGDGTRLSIL.

This clonotype was counted ten times or more. The chain recombines TRBV7-6 with TRBJ2-5, with TRBD2 matching over 7 bases. The V segment lost 3 bases and the J segment 3 bases; nucleotides outside the gene matches: 10. In germline, CDR1 is SGHVS, CDR2 FNYEAQ. This CDR3 is built from 16 residues. The CDR3 region is CASSLVPSGFKETQYF. CDR3 nucleotide sequence: TGTGCCAGCAGCTTGGTGCCTAGCGGATTTAAAGAGACCCAGTACTTC.

This clonotype was recorded many times. This rearrangement joins TRBV5-1 to TRBJ2-7; TRBD2 agrees at 7 bases. The trim removed 0 bases at V and 5 bases at J, leaving 8 bases unmatched. The CDR3 has 15 amino acids. Germline lookup yields CDR1 SGHRS and CDR2 YFSETQ. CDR3 residues: CASSLARLASNEQYF. The CDR3 nucleotides read TGCGCCAGCAGCTTGGCCAGACTAGCTTCCAACGAGCAGTACTTC.

The table lists this clonotype with many counts. This chain uses TRBV20-1 with TRBJ2-3, with D hard to call. This CDR3 contains 15 residues. The germline CDR1 and CDR2 sequences are DFQATT and SNEGSKA (reference sequence). The V gene lost 0 bases and the J gene lost 0 bases, with 10 bases spanning the gap. The CDR3 loop reads CSARDPGTSTDTQYF. The DNA for the CDR3 is TGCAGTGCTAGAGATCCCGGAACTAGCACAGATACGCAGTATTTT.

As regards this clonotype: A much larger clone lies one base from this, so it may be a read error. The gene calls are TRBV7-9 and TRBJ2-1; the D is unclear. The CDR3 consists of 12 residues. Germline V lookup: CDR1 SEHNR, CDR2 FQNEAQ (reference sequence). CDR3 sequence (DNA): TGTGCCAGCAGCCCGCAGCACAATGCGCAGTTCTTC. Protein: CASSPQHNAQFF.

This clonotype was found a few times. This chain uses TRBV2 with TRBJ2-7; D gene ambiguous. CDR1 is SNHLY and CDR2 is FYNNEI in the germline V gene. The ends were cut back, 6 bases at V and 12 bases at J, with 15 bases in the middle. This CDR3 comprises 11 residues. CDR3 sequence reads: CASSLLGTAYF. CDR3 nucleotides: TGTGCCAGCAGCCTCTTGGGTACGGCGTACTTC.

This clonotype was detected a few times. This sequence joins TRBV6-1 and TRBJ1-5; 8 bases line up with TRBD1. Trimming cost V 5 bases and J 1 base; bases outside gene matches: 4. The CDR3 is 15 amino acids. The germline CDR1 and CDR2 sequences are MNHNS and SASEGT. CDR3 coding DNA: TGTGCCAGCAGTCAGACAGGGGAAAGCAATCAGCCCCAGCATTTT. It encodes CASSQTGESNQPQHF.

Ten or more counts support this clonotype. This chain connects TRBV29-1 to TRBJ2-1; 10 nucleotides align to TRBD2. Germline V CDR1 and CDR2: SQVTM, ANQGSEA. The CDR3 length is 12 residues. The CDR3 protein is CTGLATNNEQFF. Written as DNA, the CDR3 is TGCACGGGACTAGCGACCAACAATGAGCAGTTCTTC.